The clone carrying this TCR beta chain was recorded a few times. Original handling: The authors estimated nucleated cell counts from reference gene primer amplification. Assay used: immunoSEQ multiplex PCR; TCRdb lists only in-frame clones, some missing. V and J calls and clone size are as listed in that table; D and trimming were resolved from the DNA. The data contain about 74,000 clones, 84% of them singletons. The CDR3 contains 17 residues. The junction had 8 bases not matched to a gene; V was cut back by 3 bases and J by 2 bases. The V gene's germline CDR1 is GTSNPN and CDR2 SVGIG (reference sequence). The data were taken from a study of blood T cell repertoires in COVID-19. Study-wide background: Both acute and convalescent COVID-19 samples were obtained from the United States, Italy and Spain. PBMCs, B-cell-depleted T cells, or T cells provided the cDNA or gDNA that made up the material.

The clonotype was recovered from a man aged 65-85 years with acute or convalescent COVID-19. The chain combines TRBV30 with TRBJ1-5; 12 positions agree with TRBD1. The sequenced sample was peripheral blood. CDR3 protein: CAWSAKGQGARNQPQHF. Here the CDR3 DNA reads TGTGCCTGGAGCGCTAAGGGACAGGGGGCACGCAATCAGCCCCAGCATTTT.